This T cell receptor beta chain was profiled in a study of T cells in Graves' hyperthyroidism and ophthalmopathy. TCR beta CDR3 region amplification was performed from RNA transcripts. Carried out on the TCR CDR3, a first-round RT-PCR used the HTBI primer set. TCRdb re-analysed the multiplex PCR reads in MiXCR, keeping a single row per CDR3 protein. Here the sample spans 450,000 to 650,000 distinct CDR3 sequences, less than 25% being singletons. Germline lookup yields CDR1 MDHEN and CDR2 SYDVKM. CDR3 size: 18 residues. The V end lost 5 bases, the J end lost 3 bases, and 23 bases lay between the germline ends. This clonotype was observed many times.

The sample was blood. The receptor comes from a man aged 18 to 30 with Graves' hyperthyroidism. The chain links TRBV28 to TRBJ1-5; tentative D call: TRBD1 (5 bases). The CDR3 coding sequence is TGTGCCAGCAGTCCCTCGGGACTCTTGGCACCCAACAATCAGCCCCAGCATTTT. It yields the protein CASSPSGLLAPNNQPQHF.